The 5 T cell receptor beta chains below were found in one sample sequenced in a study of PD-1 blockade in classical Hodgkin lymphoma. Clones were read by immunoSEQ multiplex PCR, and TCRdb kept only the in-frame ones, dropping some. The sample lists fewer than 35,000 clones, roughly 92% occurring once. Specified time point: cycle 4 day 1 (C4D1), after five to seven weeks of nivolumab. Each patient's relapse followed autologous stem cell transplantation, and brentuximab vedotin exposure varied. Researchers used magnetic negative selection to pull out pure CD4+ T cells from thawed PBMCs. The material sequenced was CD4+ T cells from blood, taken before the fourth cycle of nivolumab. Receptors were obtained from a human donor with classical Hodgkin lymphoma.

This chain joins TRBV28 and TRBJ2-4; TRBD1 matches at 10 bases. With 6 bases clipped from V and 5 bases from J, the junction kept 4 bases outside the gene matches. Germline lookup yields CDR1 MDHEN and CDR2 SYDVKM. This CDR3 contains 14 residues. The CDR3 region has the DNA TGTGCCAGCAGGACAGGGGGCGAGGAAAACATTCAGTACTTC. Translating it yields CASRTGGEENIQYF.

This clone was counted once. V and J are TRBV7-9 and TRBJ1-2; D gene ambiguous. V was clipped by 2 bases and J by 0 bases, with 7 bases between them. The CDR3 consists of 14 residues. Germline loops: CDR1 SEHNR, CDR2 FQNEAQ (reference sequence). Here the CDR3 DNA reads TGTGCCAGCAGCTTAATTGGGGCTAACTATGGCTACACCTTC. Its protein is CASSLIGANYGYTF.

V and J are TRBV7-8 and TRBJ2-3; the match to TRBD2 covers 7 bases. With V trimmed by 1 base and J by 3 bases, 16 bases remained unmatched. This CDR3 has 19 residues. CDR1 and CDR2 from the germline V gene are SGHVS and FQNEAQ. DNA for the CDR3: TGTGCCAGCAGCTTAGGTTTCGAGGGGAGAGGACTAGTAACAGATACGCAGTATTTT. Translating it yields CASSLGFEGRGLVTDTQYF. Full variable domain (rest looked up from reference TRBV7-8 and TRBJ2-3): GAGVSQSPRYKVAKRGQDVALRCDPISGHVSLFWYQQALGQGPEFLTYFQNEAQLDKSGLPSDRFFAERPEGSVSTLKIQRTQQEDSAVYLCASSLGFEGRGLVTDTQYFGPGTRLTVL.

The chain combines TRBV7-6 with TRBJ2-1, with 8 bases aligning to TRBD1. V trimming: 3 bases; J trimming: 5 bases; junction bases outside the gene matches: 6. The CDR3 is made up of 15 amino acids. CDR1 and CDR2 from the germline V gene are SGHVS and FNYEAQ. The CDR3 loop reads CASSFGTGNHNEQFF. DNA of the CDR3: TGTGCCAGCAGCTTCGGGACAGGTAATCACAATGAGCAGTTCTTC.

This clone occurred once. The CDR3, as DNA: TGTGCCACCAGCAGAGATTCGGACGGGTACTATGGCTACACCTTC. Residues: CATSRDSDGYYGYTF. The chain uses TRBV15 and TRBJ1-2; D is ambiguous. Per germline, CDR1 LNHNV and CDR2 YYDKDF (reference sequence). Between the trimmed V and J ends, which lost 0 bases and 3 bases, there was a span of 11 bases. The CDR3 runs to 15 residues.